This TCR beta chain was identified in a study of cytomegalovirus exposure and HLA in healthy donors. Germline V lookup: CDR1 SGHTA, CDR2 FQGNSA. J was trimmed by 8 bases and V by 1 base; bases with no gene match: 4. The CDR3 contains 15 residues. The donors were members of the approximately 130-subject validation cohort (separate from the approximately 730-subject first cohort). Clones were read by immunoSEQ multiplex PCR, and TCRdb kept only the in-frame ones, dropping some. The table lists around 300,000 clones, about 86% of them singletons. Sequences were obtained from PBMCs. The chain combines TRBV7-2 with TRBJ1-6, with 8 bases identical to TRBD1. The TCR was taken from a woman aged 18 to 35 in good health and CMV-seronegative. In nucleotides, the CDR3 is TGTGCCAGCAGCTTAGTTCAGGGGGCGGATTCACCCCTCCACTTT. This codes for CASSLVQGADSPLHF.